This TCR beta chain was documented in a study of blood T cell repertoires in COVID-19. The overall study: Sites across the United States, Italy and Spain contributed samples from acute and convalescent COVID-19. T cells, B-cell-depleted T cells, or PBMCs provided the cDNA or gDNA that served as material.

Germline CDR1 reads SNHLY; CDR2 reads FYNNEI. The V end was cut by 6 bases, the J end by 7 bases, with 16 bases between. The CDR3 totals 14 residues. Per the original methods: Estimates of nucleated cell counts were drawn from the amplification of reference gene primers. TCRdb's table, derived via immunoSEQ multiplex PCR, lists solely in-frame clones and lacks some. The V and J calls and clone size are taken from that table; D and trimming were inferred from the DNA. The repertoire has about 260,000 clones, 75% to 90% of them found once; the top ten carry about 2%. The receptor was isolated from a man aged 30 to 45 with active or convalescent COVID-19. The V and J genes are TRBV2 and TRBJ2-1; D possibly corresponds to TRBD2 (5 bases). The sequenced sample consisted of peripheral blood. CDR3 sequence reads: CASREEAVINEQFF. CDR3 nucleotide sequence: TGTGCCAGCAGAGAGGAGGCTGTGATTAATGAGCAGTTCTTC.